This TCR beta chain was profiled in a study of blood T cell repertoires in COVID-19. Study background: PBMCs, B-cell-depleted T cells, or T cells provided the cDNA or gDNA that made up the material.

This clone was counted a few times. Germline loops: CDR1 MDHEN, CDR2 SYDVKM. V was pared by 11 bases and J by 6 bases, with 19 bases of the junction left unmatched. The CDR3 spans 17 residues. How the authors handled the data: Researchers report that nucleated cell counts were estimated from reference gene primer amplification. The protocol was immunoSEQ multiplex PCR, while the TCRdb copy is restricted to in-frame clones and leaves out a portion. D and trimming come from the DNA, and the V and J calls and clone size come from that table. The sample yields about 210,000 clones, 92% seen once. The V call is TRBV28, the J call TRBJ2-3; the match to TRBD1 covers 11 bases. This TCR derives from a man younger than 40 with acute or convalescent COVID-19. Source material: peripheral blood. CDR3 in DNA: TGTGCCTCCAGTGGTCTACCGGGACAGGGGGAATGGGATACGCAGTATTTT. Its translation is CASSGLPGQGEWDTQYF.